Listed below are T cell receptor beta chains from one sample, sequenced in a study of blood T cell repertoires in COVID-19. Profiled with immunoSEQ multiplex PCR; TCRdb holds only in-frame clones, not every one. In the table there are tens of thousands of clones, less than 95% of which are singletons. Sequencing used peripheral blood. The receptor set was obtained from a woman between 55 and 75 years old with active COVID-19. CDR3s include the opening cysteine and the closing phenylalanine or tryptophan. Each record gives: D gene, V gene, J gene, clone size, CDR3 DNA, CDR3 protein. A D gene is named only where the DNA matches it firmly. Clone size is given for some rows only: seen once, a few or many times, or a class if the clone is expanded.

>-|TRBV7-9|TRBJ2-4|-
TGTGCCAGCAGCCCCAGCGCGGGGAACATTCAGTACTTC
CASSPSAGNIQYF
>TRBD2|TRBV29-1|TRBJ2-1|-
TGCAGCGTTTTCGGTGGGAGGGCCGGGCAGTTCTTC
CSVFGGRAGQFF
>TRBD1|TRBV4-1|TRBJ1-4|-
TGCGCCAGCAGCCAAGGACAGGGGGCACGCGGTAGTGAAAAACTGTTTTTT
CASSQGQGARGSEKLFF
>TRBD1|TRBV4-1|TRBJ1-1|-
TGCGCCAGCAGCCAAGAGTCTCCCGCAGGGGGCTTGAACACTGAAGCTTTCTTT
CASSQESPAGGLNTEAFF
>-|TRBV20-1|TRBJ2-1|-
TGCAGTGCTAGTTTGGCAGGGCTTTTCAATGAGCAGTTCTTC
CSASLAGLFNEQFF
>-|TRBV18|TRBJ1-5|few
TGTGCCAGCTCACCGGGGGGTATGGGGCAGCCCCAGCATTTT
CASSPGGMGQPQHF
>TRBD2|TRBV18|TRBJ2-1|-
TGTGCCAGCTCAGTTTCCGTGACTAGCGGGCGCAATGAGCAGTTCTTC
CASSVSVTSGRNEQFF
>-|TRBV20-1|TRBJ2-3|-
TGCAGTACCGGGGGACCCGATACGCAGTATTTT
CSTGGPDTQYF
>TRBD2|TRBV2|TRBJ2-3|-
TGTGCCAGCCGAGCGGGAGGGGGGCTGGATACGCAGTATTTT
CASRAGGGLDTQYF
>-|TRBV28|TRBJ1-5|-
TGTGCCAGCAGACGCATGGCGGGTAGCAATCAGCCCCAGCATTTT
CASRRMAGSNQPQHF
>-|TRBV11-2|TRBJ2-5|-
TGTGCCAGCAGCTTAATTTTGGAGGCAGAGACCCAGTACTTC
CASSLILEAETQYF